The 27 T cell receptor beta chains presented below share a single source sample, sequenced in a study of T-cell reconstitution after alpha-beta-depleted transplantation in children. Preparation of the TCRbeta library involved a method that used unique molecular identifiers. TCRdb independently ran MiXCR on the PCR reads; one entry per CDR3 protein. The sample carries 550,000 to 800,000 distinct CDR3 sequences, around 14% recorded once. The material was PBMCs, obtained before TCRalphabeta/CD19-depleted stem cell transplant. These receptors were taken from a girl aged 2-10 years with congenital amegakaryocytic thrombocytopenia, due to receive a stem cell transplant.

This clonotype is a singleton in its sample. The genes are TRBV11-1 and TRBJ1-3; D is uncertain. The CDR3 totals 18 residues. Per germline, CDR1 SGHAT and CDR2 FQDESV (reference sequence). V gave up 1 base and J gave up 4 bases, with 20 bases separating them. Here the CDR3 DNA reads TGTGCCAGCAGCTTAGTTCTCCGCAGATCTGTCGCCGGAAACACCATATATTTT. It is translated as CASSLVLRRSVAGNTIYF. Full variable domain (remainder filled in from reference TRBV11-1 and TRBJ1-3): EAEVAQSPRYKITEKSQAVAFWCDPISGHATLYWYRQILGQGPELLVQFQDESVVDDSQLPKDRFSAERLKGVDSTLKIQPAELGDSAMYLCASSLVLRRSVAGNTIYFGEGSWLTVV.

As to this clonotype: One end of the junction varies from germline; a read error may be responsible. The chain employs TRBV20-1 and TRBJ1-2; D possibly corresponds to TRBD1 (5 bases). The CDR3 covers 17 residues. Germline CDR1 and CDR2: DFQATT and SNEGSKA (reference sequence). CDR3 sequence: CCATGTAITLANYGYTF. CDR3 coding DNA: TGCTGTGCTACTGGGACGGCGATAACCCTAGCTAACTATGGCTACACCTTC.

The rearrangement uses TRBV7-8 and TRBJ2-3, with TRBD2 matching over 12 bases. The CDR3 contains 16 residues. Germline V gene sequence: CDR1 SGHVS, CDR2 FQNEAQ. Trimming cost V 3 bases and J 2 bases; bases outside gene matches: 3. The CDR3 nucleotides read TGTGCCAGCAGCTTCACTAGCGGGGGGTTCACAGATACGCAGTATTTT. It specifies CASSFTSGGFTDTQYF.

Only a few counts were recorded for this clonotype. The rearrangement joins TRBV7-2 to TRBJ2-1, with TRBD2 matching 8 bases. V was clipped by 5 bases and J by 0 bases; unmatched bases: 9. This CDR3 contains 17 residues. Germline V gene data show CDR1 as SGHTA and CDR2 as FQGNSA. Here the CDR3 DNA reads TGTGCCAGCAGCCCTTCCCCCGGGACTAGCTCCTACAATGAGCAGTTCTTC. Protein: CASSPSPGTSSYNEQFF.

The chain combines TRBV5-1 with TRBJ2-1, with D tentatively TRBD2 (6 bases). The CDR3 extends over 15 amino acids. V was shortened by 2 bases and J by 0 bases, with 9 bases between the two germline ends. CDR1 and CDR2 from the germline V gene are SGHRS and YFSETQ. CDR3 in amino acids: CASSLSGPSYNEQFF. CDR3 in DNA: TGCGCCAGCAGCTTAAGCGGGCCCTCCTACAATGAGCAGTTCTTC.

This rearrangement joins TRBV18 to TRBJ2-1; possible D gene TRBD1, 5 bases. V gave up 1 base and J gave up 7 bases, with 11 bases separating them. The length of the CDR3 is 14 residues. Germline loops: CDR1 KGHSH, CDR2 LQKENI. The CDR3 coding sequence is TGTGCCAGCTCACCACGGGCAGGGCGTAATGAGCAGTTCTTC. The encoded protein is CASSPRAGRNEQFF.

This clonotype was picked up a small number of times. Here the CDR3 DNA reads TGCAGTGCTAGAGATTCCCAGGCAGGGTGGTATCAGCCCCAGCATTTT. Translation: CSARDSQAGWYQPQHF. The chain carries TRBV20-1 and TRBJ1-5; tentative D call: TRBD1 (5 bases). The CDR3 runs 16 residues. Between the trimmed V and J ends, which lost 0 bases and 5 bases, there was a span of 17 bases. Germline V lookup: CDR1 DFQATT, CDR2 SNEGSKA (reference sequence).

This chain uses TRBV28 with TRBJ1-1; D unclear. CDR1 is MDHEN, CDR2 SYDVKM, per germline. This CDR3 contains 13 residues. V was shortened by 6 bases and J by 1 base, with 9 bases between the two germline ends. The CDR3 region is CASRFDPNTEAFF. For the CDR3, the DNA is TGTGCCAGCAGATTCGACCCGAACACTGAAGCTTTCTTT.

This chain joins TRBV3-1 and TRBJ2-3; D may be TRBD1 (5 bases). There are 15 residues in the CDR3. The V and J ends lost 4 bases and 0 bases respectively, with 11 bases between them. Germline CDR1 reads LGHDT; CDR2 reads YNNKEL (reference sequence). The CDR3 loop is CASSLPTASTDTQYF. The CDR3, as DNA: TGTGCCAGCAGCCTACCGACAGCTAGCACAGATACGCAGTATTTT.

The CDR3, as DNA: TGTGCCAGCAGCTCCAACTCAGGTCGGGTGGTTTCCACTGAAGCTTTCTTT. This encodes CASSSNSGRVVSTEAFF. The chain uses TRBV7-9 and TRBJ1-1; D is unclear. Per germline, CDR1 SEHNR and CDR2 FQNEAQ (reference sequence). The V gene lost 4 bases and the J gene lost 4 bases, with 22 bases spanning the gap. The CDR3 is made up of 17 amino acids.

This clonotype showed up just a few times. In DNA form, the CDR3 reads TGCGCCAGCAACCACAAGCGGGAGGGCCGGGAAAACATTCAGTACTTC. This sequence encodes CASNHKREGRENIQYF. The rearrangement uses TRBV5-1 and TRBJ2-4, with 10 bases that match TRBD2. The trim removed 6 bases at V and 5 bases at J, leaving 11 bases unmatched. Germline V gene data show CDR1 as SGHRS and CDR2 as YFSETQ. This CDR3 region has 16 residues. Filled out from reference TRBV5-1 and TRBJ2-4, the complete variable domain reads KAGVTQTPRYLIKTRGQQVTLSCSPISGHRSVSWYQQTPGQGLQFLFEYFSETQRNKGNFPGRFSGRQFSNSRSEMNVSTLELGDSALYLCASNHKREGRENIQYFGAGTRLSVL.

This clonotype was seen many times. J is TRBJ2-3 and V is TRBV11-1, with D perhaps matching TRBD1 (6 bases). CDR1 is SGHAT and CDR2 is FQDESV in the germline V gene (reference sequence). V was cut by 3 bases and J by 3 bases, with 13 bases left in between. CDR3 length: 15 amino acids. This CDR3 reads CASSFSGENTDTQYF. In DNA, the CDR3 is TGTGCCAGCAGCTTTTCAGGGGAGAATACAGATACGCAGTATTTT.

This clonotype was detected many times. V and J are TRBV29-1 and TRBJ2-1, with 10 bases lining up with TRBD2. V was pared by 7 bases and J by 3 bases, with 6 bases of the junction left unmatched. CDR1 SQVTM and CDR2 ANQGSEA come from the germline V gene. This CDR3 region has 14 residues. CDR3 sequence: CSADGLADYNEQFF. The CDR3 DNA sequence: TGCAGCGCAGATGGACTAGCGGACTACAATGAGCAGTTCTTC.

This clonotype was seen many times. The rearrangement joins TRBV7-2 to TRBJ2-1; unclear D gene. CDR3 length equals 13 residues. The V and J ends lost 1 base and 6 bases respectively, with 7 bases between them. The germline CDR1 and CDR2 sequences are SGHTA and FQGNSA. Here the CDR3 reads CASSLEQRNEQFF. The CDR3 coding sequence is TGTGCCAGCAGCTTAGAACAACGCAATGAGCAGTTCTTC.

A few counts support this clonotype. The V call is TRBV6-2 or TRBV6-3, the J call TRBJ2-2; D is perhaps TRBD1 (6 bases). Germline lookup yields CDR1 MNHEY and CDR2 SVGEGT. Trimming stripped 8 bases from V and 6 bases from J, with 19 bases between. This CDR3 spans 15 amino acids. CDR3 sequence reads: CASARWGPDAGELFF. The CDR3 DNA reads TGTGCCAGCGCAAGGTGGGGGCCGGACGCCGGGGAGCTGTTTTTT.

This clonotype has just a few counts. The gene calls are TRBV20-1 and TRBJ2-7; TRBD2 matches 10 bases. The germline V gene encodes CDR1 DFQATT and CDR2 SNEGSKA (reference sequence). The CDR3 length is 15 residues. Losses at the gene ends were 4 bases for V and 2 bases for J; bases not matched to a gene: 8. Here the CDR3 DNA reads TGCAGTGCTATTCGTCTAGCGGGAGTCCCCTACGAGCAGTACTTC. Protein sequence: CSAIRLAGVPYEQYF.

The chain has TRBV12-3 or TRBV12-4 and TRBJ2-7, with D hard to call. V was shortened by 6 bases and J by 1 base, with 7 bases between the two germline ends. This CDR3 contains 12 residues. Here the CDR3 reads CASRPESYEQYF. CDR3 sequence (DNA): TGTGCCAGCAGGCCCGAATCCTACGAGCAGTACTTC.

This clonotype was detected ten times or more. The gene calls are TRBV20-1 and TRBJ2-7; D not certain. V lost 5 bases, J lost 2 bases, and 7 bases lay in between. The CDR3 has 11 amino acids. Germline CDR1 reads DFQATT; CDR2 reads SNEGSKA (reference sequence). CDR3 nucleotides: TGCAGTGCTTACGGAACCTACGAGCAGTACTTC. Amino acids: CSAYGTYEQYF.

This clonotype came up many times. The V gene is TRBV7-9, the J gene TRBJ2-5; TRBD2 is a possible D gene (5 bases). The germline V gene encodes CDR1 SEHNR and CDR2 FQNEAQ (reference sequence). Trimming pared 2 bases from V and 5 bases from J, leaving 12 bases between. CDR3 length: 14 residues. The CDR3 nucleotides read TGTGCCAGCAGCTTATTAAGAGGGATTGAGACCCAGTACTTC. It translates to CASSLLRGIETQYF.

With respect to this clonotype: This may arise from a read error, as a much more abundant clone is one base away. The chain employs TRBV12-3 or TRBV12-4 and TRBJ2-2; D uncertain. V shed 4 bases and J shed 4 bases, with 7 bases lying between them. This CDR3 has 13 residues. The DNA for the CDR3 is TGTGCCAGCAGTTGGCATCTCACCGGGGAGCTGTTTTTT. Its translation is CASSWHLTGELFF.

This clonotype was observed a few times. V usage is TRBV6-1 and J usage is TRBJ2-7; D gene unclear. This CDR3 comprises 15 residues. V was pared by 1 base and J by 2 bases, with 12 bases between. Germline CDR1 reads MNHNS; CDR2 reads SASEGT. The CDR3 coding sequence is TGTGCCAGCAGTGAAGTTGGTTGGGTTACCTACGAGCAGTACTTC. This sequence encodes CASSEVGWVTYEQYF.

This clonotype occurred many times. V and J are TRBV20-1 and TRBJ2-7; possible D gene TRBD2, 6 bases. Germline CDR1 DFQATT, CDR2 SNEGSKA (reference sequence). The CDR3 has 13 residues. Trimming stripped 5 bases from V and 4 bases from J, with 15 bases between. The CDR3 is CSADIRRGYEQYF. In DNA, the CDR3 is TGCAGTGCTGATATTCGGCGGGGATACGAGCAGTACTTC.

This clonotype was recorded many times. J is TRBJ2-7 and V is TRBV20-1, with D perhaps TRBD1 or TRBD2 (5 bases each). The germline CDR1 and CDR2 sequences are DFQATT and SNEGSKA (reference sequence). With 2 bases removed from V and 1 base from J, the gap between germline ends came to 12 bases. The CDR3 spans 14 residues. CDR3 loop: CSARNIEGSYEQYF. DNA for the CDR3: TGCAGTGCTAGAAATATTGAGGGGTCCTACGAGCAGTACTTC.

At least ten counts were recorded for this clonotype. CDR3 in amino acids: CASSLGSSNTEAFF. The DNA for the CDR3 is TGCGCCAGCAGCTTAGGGTCTTCGAACACTGAAGCTTTCTTT. J is TRBJ1-1 and V is TRBV5-1; D is undetermined. Germline V gene data show CDR1 as SGHRS and CDR2 as YFSETQ. CDR3 length equals 14 residues. V dropped 2 bases and J dropped 1 base, with 9 bases sitting between them.

In its sample, this clonotype was seen many times. This chain joins TRBV20-1 and TRBJ1-1; maybe TRBD1 (6 bases). From germline, CDR1 is DFQATT and CDR2 SNEGSKA (reference sequence). CDR3 length: 15 amino acids. Trimming shortened V by 0 bases and J by 1 base, and 12 bases separated the two germline ends. CDR3 residues: CSARDLGGGNTEAFF. The CDR3 coding sequence is TGCAGTGCTAGAGATCTCGGAGGGGGGAACACTGAAGCTTTCTTT.

In this sample, this clonotype turned up a few times. The chain joins TRBV7-6 to TRBJ2-7, with D perhaps assigned TRBD1 or TRBD2 (5 bases each). Germline CDR1 is SGHVS and CDR2 is FNYEAQ. The CDR3 spans 15 residues. V was trimmed by 1 base and J by 2 bases, leaving 12 bases between them. CDR3 in amino acids: CASSLVRDGTYEQYF. In nucleotides, the CDR3 is TGTGCCAGCAGCTTAGTCCGGGACGGTACCTACGAGCAGTACTTC.

The V gene is TRBV20-1, the J gene TRBJ2-1, with D possibly being TRBD2 (6 bases). The CDR3 totals 15 residues. Germline loops: CDR1 DFQATT, CDR2 SNEGSKA (reference sequence). The ends were cut back, 0 bases at V and 8 bases at J, with 17 bases in the middle. The CDR3 region is CSARDLMAGRDEQFF. The DNA for the CDR3 is TGCAGTGCTAGAGATCTAATGGCGGGAAGGGATGAGCAGTTCTTC.